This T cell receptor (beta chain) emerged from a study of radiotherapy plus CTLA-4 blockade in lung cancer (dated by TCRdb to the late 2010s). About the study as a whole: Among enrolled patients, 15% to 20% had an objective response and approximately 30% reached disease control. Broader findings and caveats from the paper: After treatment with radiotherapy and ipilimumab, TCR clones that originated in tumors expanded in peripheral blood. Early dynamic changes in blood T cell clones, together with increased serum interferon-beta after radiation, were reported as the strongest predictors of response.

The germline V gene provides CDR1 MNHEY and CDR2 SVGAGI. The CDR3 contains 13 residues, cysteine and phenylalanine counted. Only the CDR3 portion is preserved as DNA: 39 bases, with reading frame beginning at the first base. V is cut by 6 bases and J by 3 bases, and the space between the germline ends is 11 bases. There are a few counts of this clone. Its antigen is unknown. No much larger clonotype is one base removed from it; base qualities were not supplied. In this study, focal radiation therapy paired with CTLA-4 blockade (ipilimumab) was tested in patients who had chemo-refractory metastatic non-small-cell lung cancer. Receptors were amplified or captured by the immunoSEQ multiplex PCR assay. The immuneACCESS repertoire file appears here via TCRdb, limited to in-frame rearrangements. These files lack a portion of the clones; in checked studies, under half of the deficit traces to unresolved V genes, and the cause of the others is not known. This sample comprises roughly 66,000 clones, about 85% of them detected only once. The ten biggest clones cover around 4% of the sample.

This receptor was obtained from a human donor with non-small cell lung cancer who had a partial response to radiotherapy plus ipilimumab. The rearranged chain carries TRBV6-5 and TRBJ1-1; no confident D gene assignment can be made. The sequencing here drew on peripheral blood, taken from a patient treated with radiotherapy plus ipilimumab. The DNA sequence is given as TGTGCCAGCAGCCAATATCGAGACACTGAAGCTTTCTTT. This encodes CASSQYRDTEAFF.